This entry lists 21 T cell receptor beta chains sequenced from one sample in a study of technical replicates of blood from a few donors. Assay used: immunoSEQ multiplex PCR; TCRdb lists only in-frame clones, some missing. The sample yields approximately 82,000 clones, 75% to 95% seen once. Sequenced input: T cells isolated from PBMCs. The receptors here all came from a human donor in good health. Some clones in this sample may be carry-over from other donors' samples.

The CDR3 DNA sequence: TGTGCCAGCAGCTTTATATCGGGACAGGCCTACGAGCAGTACTTC. This codes for CASSFISGQAYEQYF. The chain links TRBV7-2 to TRBJ2-7, with 8 bases that match TRBD1. Trimming at V came to 3 bases and at J to 2 bases, leaving 6 bases not matched to a gene. Per the germline V gene, CDR1 is SGHTA and CDR2 is FQGNSA. The CDR3 is 15 residues long.

The rearrangement links TRBV7-6 to TRBJ2-1; the D is unclear. Trimming took 4 bases from V and 7 from J, leaving 8 bases between them. This CDR3 is built from 12 residues. Germline assignment: CDR1 SGHVS and CDR2 FNYEAQ. The CDR3 protein is CASSSNRNEQFF. In DNA form, the CDR3 reads TGTGCCAGCAGCTCGAATAGAAATGAGCAGTTCTTC. The variable domain in full, with the rest retrieved from reference TRBV7-6 and TRBJ2-1, is GAGVSQSPRYKVTKRGQDVALRCDPISGHVSLYWYRQALGQGPEFLTYFNYEAQQDKSGLPNDRFSAERPEGSISTLTIQRTEQRDSAMYRCASSSNRNEQFFGPGTRLTVL.

This rearrangement joins TRBV27 to TRBJ1-4; D not resolved. V shed 7 bases and J shed 2 bases, with 11 bases lying between them. This CDR3 region has 14 residues. Germline CDR1 is MNHEY and CDR2 is SMNVEV (reference sequence). CDR3 in DNA: TGTGCCAGCAAATCGGTGCGGACTAATGAAAAACTGTTTTTT. Its translation is CASKSVRTNEKLFF. Filled out from reference TRBV27 and TRBJ1-4, the complete variable domain reads EAQVTQNPRYLITVTGKKLTVTCSQNMNHEYMSWYRQDPGLGLRQIYYSMNVEVTDKGDVPEGYKVSRKEKRNFPLILESPSPNQTSLYFCASKSVRTNEKLFFGSGTQLSVL.

The chain employs TRBV6-5 and TRBJ2-7; D is possibly TRBD1 (5 bases). The V end lost 6 bases, the J end lost 3 bases, and 12 bases lay between the germline ends. This CDR3 comprises 13 residues. Germline assignment: CDR1 MNHEY and CDR2 SVGAGI. The CDR3 region has the DNA TGTGCCAGCAGACCGGACATCTTCTACGAGCAGTACTTC. As protein: CASRPDIFYEQYF.

The J gene is TRBJ1-1, the V gene TRBV5-8; tentatively, D is TRBD1 (6 bases). Germline assignment: CDR1 SGHTS and CDR2 YDEGEE. This CDR3 spans 16 amino acids. Trimming removed 3 bases at V and 4 bases at J, with 19 bases between. The CDR3 spells CASSSKNRVIRTEAFF. The CDR3 DNA is TGTGCCAGCAGCTCAAAAAACAGGGTAATCCGCACTGAAGCTTTCTTT.

The genes are TRBV2 and TRBJ2-7, with TRBD2 identical over 9 bases. Germline values: CDR1 SNHLY, CDR2 FYNNEI. CDR3 length: 19 residues. V shed 2 bases, J shed 5 bases, and the junction held 19 bases outside the gene matches. CDR3 sequence (DNA): TGTGCCAGCAGTGAATCGGGTGGTGGGAGCGGGAGGACATTTGACGAGCAGTACTTC. Translation: CASSESGGGSGRTFDEQYF.

The rearrangement uses TRBV7-2 and TRBJ2-1, with a tentative D call TRBD2 (5 bases). The CDR3 runs 16 residues. The germline V gene encodes CDR1 SGHTA and CDR2 FQGNSA. The V end lost 1 base, the J end lost 7 bases, and 17 bases lay between the germline ends. CDR3 bases: TGTGCCAGCAGCTTAGTGGGCACCAACCCGGGAAATGAGCAGTTCTTC. Amino acid sequence: CASSLVGTNPGNEQFF.

The rearrangement joins TRBV5-6 to TRBJ2-2; a weak D match, TRBD1 (6 bases). Looked up from germline, CDR1 is SGHDT and CDR2 is YYEEEE. The germline V and J ends were trimmed by 2 bases and 4 bases, with 15 bases remaining between them. The CDR3 is made up of 16 amino acids. The CDR3 DNA sequence: TGTGCCAGCAGCTTCATGACAGGACCGACCACCGGGGAGCTGTTTTTT. Amino acid sequence: CASSFMTGPTTGELFF.

The rearrangement joins TRBV29-1 to TRBJ2-1; D might be TRBD2 (6 bases). V was clipped by 4 bases and J by 0 bases, with 13 bases between them. CDR3 length equals 15 residues. The germline gives CDR1 SQVTM, CDR2 ANQGSEA. This CDR3 reads CSVVPFGSSYNEQFF. The CDR3 DNA follows: TGCAGCGTTGTACCGTTCGGGAGCTCCTACAATGAGCAGTTCTTC.

The chain employs TRBV11-2 and TRBJ1-1; D is uncertain. The length of the CDR3 is 16 residues. Germline CDR1 SGHAT, CDR2 FQNNGV. V lost 1 base and J 3 bases, leaving 15 bases between the germline ends. In nucleotides, the CDR3 is TGTGCCAGCAGCTTAGTGGCACTAAACGGGGACACTGAAGCTTTCTTT. This sequence encodes CASSLVALNGDTEAFF.

The rearrangement joins TRBV5-4 to TRBJ2-5, with D possibly TRBD1 on 5 matching bases. Germline assignment: CDR1 SGHNT and CDR2 YYREEE (reference sequence). The CDR3 length is 14 residues. Trimming took 4 bases from V and 4 from J, leaving 14 bases between them. CDR3 sequence (DNA): TGTGCCAGCAGCGCGCAGGGTAGGGGAGAGACCCAGTACTTC. Its protein is CASSAQGRGETQYF.

This clone was found once. This chain joins TRBV19 and TRBJ1-1; perhaps TRBD1 as D (6 bases). Germline V lookup: CDR1 LNHDA, CDR2 SQIVND (reference sequence). V lost 11 bases to trimming and J lost 0 bases, with 19 bases between them. The CDR3 consists of 15 residues. The DNA for the CDR3 is TGTGCCTCCTCGCCCGGGGGGCTGATGAACACTGAAGCTTTCTTT. Protein product: CASSPGGLMNTEAFF. Variable domain in full (rest from reference TRBV19 and TRBJ1-1): DGGITQSPKYLFRKEGQNVTLSCEQNLNHDAMYWYRQDPGQGLRLIYYSQIVNDFQKGDIAEGYSVSREKKESFPLTVTSAQKNPTAFYLCASSPGGLMNTEAFFGQGTRLTVV.

This CDR3 is CASSQERTNYGYTF. The CDR3 nucleotides are TGCGCCAGCAGCCAAGAAAGGACAAACTATGGCTACACCTTC. The chain recombines TRBV4-1 with TRBJ1-2; maybe TRBD1 (5 bases). The V and J ends lost 0 bases and 2 bases respectively, with 7 bases between them. This CDR3 comprises 14 residues. Germline assignment: CDR1 MGHRA and CDR2 YSYEKL.

The J gene is TRBJ2-7, the V gene TRBV5-4; 10 bases fit TRBD1. The germline CDR1 and CDR2 sequences are SGHNT and YYREEE (reference sequence). The CDR3 runs to 15 residues. Trimming at V came to 4 bases and at J to 5 bases, leaving 9 bases not matched to a gene. For the CDR3, the DNA is TGTGCCAGCAGCCAATTCCGGGACAGGGGTGACGAGCAGTACTTC. It codes for CASSQFRDRGDEQYF.

The CDR3 loop is CASSEAADYEQYF. As DNA, the CDR3 is TGTGCCAGCAGTGAAGCGGCAGACTACGAGCAGTACTTC. J is TRBJ2-7 and V is TRBV6-1; D is undetermined. The CDR3 is made up of 13 amino acids. Germline CDR1 reads MNHNS; CDR2 reads SASEGT. V lost 0 bases, J lost 3 bases, and 6 bases lay in between.

J is TRBJ2-7 and V is TRBV11-3; 9 nucleotides line up with TRBD1. V lost 2 bases and J lost 2; bases outside the gene matches: 1. This CDR3 is built from 14 residues. In germline, CDR1 is SGHNT, CDR2 YENEEA. This CDR3 reads CASSLRDRAYEQYF. For the CDR3, the DNA is TGTGCCAGCAGCTTAAGGGACAGGGCCTACGAGCAGTACTTC.

J is TRBJ1-1 and V is TRBV28; D may be TRBD1 (6 bases). Germline assignment: CDR1 MDHEN and CDR2 SYDVKM. Trimming pared 3 bases from V and 0 bases from J, leaving 14 bases between. This CDR3 is 16 amino acids long. CDR3 sequence (DNA): TGTGCCAGCAGTTTGGCAGGGGAGGGCCTGAACACTGAAGCTTTCTTT. Translated, it gives CASSLAGEGLNTEAFF.

This clone appeared once. The chain couples TRBV29-1 to TRBJ2-7; the D gene is possibly TRBD1 (6 bases). This CDR3 has 14 residues. Trimming removed 4 bases from V and 0 bases from J, with 13 bases in between. Germline lookup yields CDR1 SQVTM and CDR2 ANQGSEA. CDR3 sequence reads: CSVGGGYSSYEQYF. As DNA, the CDR3 is TGCAGCGTTGGAGGGGGTTACAGCTCCTACGAGCAGTACTTC.

The chain employs TRBV6-5 and TRBJ1-3; possibly TRBD1 for D (5 bases). Looked up from germline, CDR1 is MNHEY and CDR2 is SVGAGI. Deletions cut 5 bases from V and 0 bases from J, with 11 bases between. CDR3 size: 15 residues. CDR3 residues: CASSPGLNSGNTIYF. CDR3 DNA: TGTGCCAGCAGTCCGGGACTAAACTCTGGAAACACCATATATTTT.

The chain combines TRBV5-6 with TRBJ2-5; D ambiguous. The V end lost 0 bases, the J end lost 3 bases, and 12 bases lay between the germline ends. This CDR3 comprises 15 residues. CDR1 and CDR2 from the germline V gene are SGHDT and YYEEEE. The CDR3 loop reads CASSLASLSEETQYF. The CDR3 bases are TGTGCCAGCAGCTTGGCTTCACTAAGTGAAGAGACCCAGTACTTC.

The V gene is TRBV2, the J gene TRBJ1-2, with a weak D call TRBD1 (6 bases). The CDR3 is 16 amino acids. The germline CDR1 and CDR2 sequences are SNHLY and FYNNEI. Between the trimmed V and J ends, which lost 1 base and 5 bases, there was a span of 17 bases. The chain's CDR3 is CASSEGQATYPYGYTF. The CDR3 DNA is TGTGCCAGCAGTGAAGGACAGGCCACTTACCCGTATGGCTACACCTTC.